The sequence of this T cell receptor (beta chain) was determined in a study of blood T cell repertoires in COVID-19. Study information: Italy, Spain and the United States were the sources of the convalescent and acute COVID-19 samples. Sample material is recorded as cDNA or gDNA derived from T cells, B-cell-depleted T cells, or PBMCs.

Original processing notes: Amplification of reference gene primers was used by the study to estimate nucleated cell counts. The assay was immunoSEQ multiplex PCR, and TCRdb's table has in-frame clones only and misses some. V and J calls and clone size are as listed in that table; D and trimming were resolved from the DNA. The repertoire includes some 120,000 clones, just under 90% of them detected once, and around 2.1% sits in the top ten. This clone was picked up a small number of times. The CDR3 covers 11 residues. V was shortened by 6 bases and J by 9 bases, with 14 bases between the two germline ends. CDR1 is DFQATT and CDR2 is SNEGSKA in the germline V gene (reference sequence).

The genes are TRBV20-1 and TRBJ1-1, with no clear D. Specimen: peripheral blood. This sequence originates from a woman aged 45-65 years with acute or convalescent COVID-19. CDR3 DNA: TGCAGTGCAAGATCGTCGTTCCAAGCTTTCTTT. The encoded protein is CSARSSFQAFF.